Below are 17 T cell receptor beta chains sequenced from a single sample in a study of shared clonotypes between healthy human individuals. Selected positively for CCR7 and CD45RO-negative, naive CD8 cells excluded terminally differentiated effector memory CD45RA+ cells. Using immunoSEQ multiplex PCR, the repertoire was profiled, and TCRdb retains in-frame clones only, with some absent. The sample lists about 2.1 million clones, about 94% occurring once. The sequenced sample consisted of naive CD8+ T cells from PBMCs. These receptor sequences come from a man aged 18 to 30 in good health. Some clones in this sample may be carry-over from other donors' samples.

J is TRBJ2-1 and V is TRBV6-6; D assignment may be TRBD1 or TRBD2 (6 bases each). The CDR3 is 15 amino acids. Germline CDR1 MNHNY, CDR2 SVGAGI (reference sequence). V was clipped by 6 bases and J by 4 bases, with 16 bases between them. This CDR3 reads CASRYTGAQYNEQFF. The CDR3, as DNA: TGTGCCAGCAGGTATACGGGGGCGCAGTACAATGAGCAGTTCTTC.

The chain employs TRBV14 and TRBJ2-1, with 11 nucleotides matching TRBD2. The germline V gene has CDR1 SGHDN and CDR2 FVKESK. This CDR3 has 17 residues. The V and J ends lost 0 bases and 4 bases, in that order; junction bases with no gene match: 5. CDR3 region: CASSQDQGLAVYNEQFF. Here the CDR3 DNA reads TGTGCCAGCAGCCAAGATCAGGGACTAGCGGTTTACAATGAGCAGTTCTTC.

The J gene is TRBJ2-2, the V gene TRBV4-3, with D tentatively TRBD2 (6 bases). The CDR3 contains 19 residues. Trimming stripped 0 bases from V and 1 base from J, with 18 bases between. CDR1 LGHNA and CDR2 YSLEER come from the germline V gene. CDR3 sequence: CASSQDSASRGGNTGELFF. DNA for the CDR3: TGCGCCAGCAGCCAAGATTCGGCCAGCCGGGGAGGGAACACCGGGGAGCTGTTTTTT.

In this sample, this clone turned up once. The CDR3 DNA reads as TGTGCCAGCAGACCATACTACAATGAGCAGTTCTTC. Translated: CASRPYYNEQFF. This chain links TRBV9 with TRBJ2-1; D call uncertain. The germline CDR1 and CDR2 sequences are SGDLS and YYNGEE. This CDR3 has 12 amino acids. V was cut by 5 bases and J by 3 bases, with 6 bases left in between.

The genes are TRBV7-6 and TRBJ1-1; the D is unclear. The CDR3 covers 14 residues. Germline values: CDR1 SGHVS, CDR2 FNYEAQ. V was shortened by 6 bases and J by 4 bases, with 15 bases between the two germline ends. CDR3 bases: TGTGCCAGCAGGCAGGAACCCGGAGCCACTGAAGCTTTCTTT. Translation: CASRQEPGATEAFF.

This clone appeared a few times. The rearrangement joins TRBV2 to TRBJ1-1; 8 bases agree with TRBD1. Germline CDR1 is SNHLY and CDR2 is FYNNEI. The CDR3 sequence is 16 residues long. Unmatched junction bases numbered 8, after V lost 0 bases and J lost 5 bases. CDR3 amino acids: CASSEALDRVGTEAFF. Written as DNA, the CDR3 is TGTGCCAGCAGTGAAGCCCTGGACAGGGTGGGGACTGAAGCTTTCTTT.

The chain couples TRBV6-5 to TRBJ1-4, with unresolved D. The CDR3 contains 12 residues. The V end lost 7 bases, the J end lost 11 bases, and 14 bases lay between the germline ends. Germline values: CDR1 MNHEY, CDR2 SVGAGI. For the CDR3, the DNA is TGTGCCAGCACCTCGGCGAGTGGGAAACTGTTTTTT. This encodes CASTSASGKLFF.

CDR3: CASSLKDTRVYTNEKLFF. The CDR3 DNA is TGTGCCAGCAGCTTAAAAGACACTCGGGTATACACTAATGAAAAACTGTTTTTT. V and J are TRBV5-5 and TRBJ1-4; no reliable D call. The CDR3 totals 18 residues. V lost 2 bases and J lost 2, with 19 bases in between. Germline loops: CDR1 SGHKS, CDR2 YYEKEE (reference sequence).

V is TRBV9 and J is TRBJ1-2; D uncertain. The CDR3 sequence is 13 residues long. V gave up 3 bases and J gave up 4 bases, with 10 bases separating them. The germline V gene has CDR1 SGDLS and CDR2 YYNGEE. As DNA, the CDR3 is TGTGCCAGCAGCGGCCAGGAGCTCTATGGCTACACCTTC. Residues: CASSGQELYGYTF.

This rearrangement joins TRBV15 to TRBJ1-1; D remains unclear. CDR3 length: 15 residues. V shed 5 bases and J shed 3 bases, with 16 bases lying between them. CDR1 is LNHNV and CDR2 is YYDKDF in the germline V gene (reference sequence). As DNA, the CDR3 is TGTGCCACCAGCGCCCCGGACGGGATTGACACTGAAGCTTTCTTT. Its translation: CATSAPDGIDTEAFF. Complete variable domain (other parts from reference TRBV15 and TRBJ1-1): DAMVIQNPRYQVTQFGKPVTLSCSQTLNHNVMYWYQQKSSQAPKLLFHYYDKDFNNEADTPDNFQSRRPNTSFCFLDIRSPGLGDTAMYLCATSAPDGIDTEAFFGQGTRLTVV.

The rearrangement uses TRBV2 and TRBJ2-3, with 7 positions matching TRBD2. In germline, CDR1 is SNHLY, CDR2 FYNNEI. The CDR3 length is 11 residues. V lost 8 bases, J lost 6 bases, and 2 bases stayed unmatched. CDR3 region: CASLRGDTQYF. The CDR3 bases are TGTGCCAGCTTGCGGGGGGATACGCAGTATTTT.

The chain employs TRBV15 and TRBJ2-2; 7 nucleotides agree with TRBD1. The CDR3 loop spans 13 amino acids. The trim removed 5 bases at V and 6 bases at J, leaving 3 bases unmatched. Germline V gene sequence: CDR1 LNHNV, CDR2 YYDKDF (reference sequence). CDR3 nucleotide sequence: TGTGCCACCAGCGGAAGGGGGCCCGGGGAGCTGTTTTTT. Its translation: CATSGRGPGELFF.

This rearrangement joins TRBV15 to TRBJ1-5, with unresolved D. This CDR3 has 17 amino acids. V lost 0 bases, J lost 2 bases, and 14 bases lay in between. CDR1 is LNHNV and CDR2 is YYDKDF in the germline V gene (reference sequence). The CDR3 DNA reads as TGTGCCACCAGCAGAGATGGGGTAGAAGGCGGCAATCAGCCCCAGCATTTT. Protein: CATSRDGVEGGNQPQHF.

The CDR3 reads CASSQEGRLNYGYTF. DNA of the CDR3: TGTGCCAGCAGCCAAGAGGGCCGTCTTAACTATGGCTACACCTTC. The chain links TRBV14 to TRBJ1-2; D ambiguous. This CDR3 comprises 15 residues. Trimming cost V 0 bases and J 1 base, with 9 bases left between them. Germline-derived CDR1 and CDR2 are SGHDN and FVKESK.

This clone was seen more than once but under ten times. In the same sample, other DNA sequences code for this CDR3. CDR3 coding DNA: TGTGCCAGCAGTCCGACAGCTTTGAACACTGAAGCTTTCTTT. It translates to CASSPTALNTEAFF. The chain carries TRBV28 and TRBJ1-1, with a possible D match to TRBD1 (5 bases). CDR1 MDHEN and CDR2 SYDVKM come from the germline V gene. V was shortened by 5 bases and J by 0 bases, with 10 bases between the two germline ends. The CDR3 totals 14 residues.

CDR3 in DNA: TGTGCCAGCAGCTTAGCCCAGGGTATACGGAACGAGCAGTACTTC. It translates to CASSLAQGIRNEQYF. The chain links TRBV7-9 to TRBJ2-5; TRBD1 is a possible D gene (5 bases). Near its end, the DNA agrees better with TRBJ2-7, so the J call may be wrong. Germline V gene sequence: CDR1 SEHNR, CDR2 FQNEAQ (reference sequence). CDR3 length: 15 residues.

This chain joins TRBV27 and TRBJ2-5, with D hard to call. Germline lookup yields CDR1 MNHEY and CDR2 SMNVEV (reference sequence). V lost 6 bases and J 1 base, leaving 12 bases between the germline ends. The CDR3 contains 14 residues. The CDR3 sequence: CASSPEPFQETQYF. As DNA, the CDR3 is TGTGCCAGCAGCCCGGAACCCTTCCAAGAGACCCAGTACTTC.